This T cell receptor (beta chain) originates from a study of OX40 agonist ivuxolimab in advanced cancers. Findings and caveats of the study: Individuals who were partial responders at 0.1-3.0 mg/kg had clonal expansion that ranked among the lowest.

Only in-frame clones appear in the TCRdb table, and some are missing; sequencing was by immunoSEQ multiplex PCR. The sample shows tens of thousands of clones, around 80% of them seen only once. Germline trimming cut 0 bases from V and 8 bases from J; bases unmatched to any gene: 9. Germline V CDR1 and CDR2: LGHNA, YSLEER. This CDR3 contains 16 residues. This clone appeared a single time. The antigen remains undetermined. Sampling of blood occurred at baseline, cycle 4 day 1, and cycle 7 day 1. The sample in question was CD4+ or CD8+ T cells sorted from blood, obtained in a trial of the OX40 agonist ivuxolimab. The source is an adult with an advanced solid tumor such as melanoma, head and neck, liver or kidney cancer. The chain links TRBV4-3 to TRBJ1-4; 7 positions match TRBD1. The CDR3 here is CASSQETGASGEKLFF. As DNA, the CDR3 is TGCGCCAGCAGCCAAGAAACAGGGGCGAGTGGGGAAAAACTGTTTTTT.